A single sample is the source of the 3 T cell receptor beta chains below, sequenced in a study of blood T cell repertoires in COVID-19. Repertoires were generated with immunoSEQ multiplex PCR, while TCRdb's copy carries only in-frame clones and drops some. Here the sample spans more than 60,000 clones, roughly nine tenths being singletons. The source material was peripheral blood. The receptors were gathered from a woman in her forties or fifties with active COVID-19.

The J gene is TRBJ2-5, the V gene TRBV2; 10 positions agree with TRBD2. Germline-derived CDR1 and CDR2 are SNHLY and FYNNEI. The V and J ends lost 3 bases and 2 bases, in that order; junction bases with no gene match: 9. The CDR3 has 17 residues. The CDR3 reads CASSERGLAGAQETQYF. CDR3 coding DNA: TGTGCCAGCAGTGAGAGAGGGCTAGCGGGAGCTCAAGAGACCCAGTACTTC.

In its sample, this clone was seen once. The chain recombines TRBV10-1 with TRBJ2-3, with 11 bases lining up with TRBD2. Trimming took 5 bases from V and 2 from J; bases not matched to a gene: 12. Germline assignment: CDR1 WNHNN and CDR2 SYGVQD (reference sequence). This CDR3 has 18 amino acids. CDR3 loop: CASSLPGLAERHTDTQYF. For the CDR3, the DNA is TGCGCCAGCAGTTTACCGGGACTAGCGGAGCGGCACACAGATACGCAGTATTTT.

This clone was recorded once. The chain carries TRBV5-1 and TRBJ2-1, with 7 bases that match TRBD2. From germline, CDR1 is SGHRS and CDR2 YFSETQ. V gave up 7 bases and J gave up 0 bases; unmatched junction bases: 7. The CDR3 is 15 residues long. The CDR3 DNA sequence: TGCGCCAGCTATCCCGGGGGGAGCTCCTACAATGAGCAGTTCTTC. Translation: CASYPGGSSYNEQFF. Full variable domain (outside the CDR3, taken from reference TRBV5-1 and TRBJ2-1): KAGVTQTPRYLIKTRGQQVTLSCSPISGHRSVSWYQQTPGQGLQFLFEYFSETQRNKGNFPGRFSGRQFSNSRSEMNVSTLELGDSALYLCASYPGGSSYNEQFFGPGTRLTVL.